The 2 T cell receptor beta chains given below trace back to one sample, sequenced in a study of blood T cell repertoires in COVID-19. Using immunoSEQ multiplex PCR, the repertoire was profiled, and TCRdb retains in-frame clones only, with some absent. Of tens of thousands of clones in the sample, about 80% are singletons; the top ten hold 26%. The sample was peripheral blood. Receptors originate from a man in his fifties or sixties with active or convalescent COVID-19.

This chain links TRBV15 with TRBJ1-2; a weak D match, TRBD1 (6 bases). The V and J ends lost 2 bases and 8 bases respectively, with 15 bases between them. The CDR3 runs to 14 residues. Germline values: CDR1 LNHNV, CDR2 YYDKDF (reference sequence). The CDR3 loop reads CATSRTQGYDGYTF. CDR3 nucleotides: TGTGCCACCAGCAGAACACAGGGATATGACGGCTACACCTTC.

The genes are TRBV7-9 and TRBJ2-2, with D maybe TRBD2 (6 bases). The CDR3 runs to 16 residues. Germline CDR1 reads SEHNR; CDR2 reads FQNEAQ (reference sequence). The germline V and J ends were trimmed by 5 bases and 2 bases, with 15 bases remaining between them. The CDR3 spells CASSDPTGANTGELFF. The CDR3 nucleotides are TGTGCCAGCAGCGATCCGACGGGAGCTAACACCGGGGAGCTGTTTTTT.